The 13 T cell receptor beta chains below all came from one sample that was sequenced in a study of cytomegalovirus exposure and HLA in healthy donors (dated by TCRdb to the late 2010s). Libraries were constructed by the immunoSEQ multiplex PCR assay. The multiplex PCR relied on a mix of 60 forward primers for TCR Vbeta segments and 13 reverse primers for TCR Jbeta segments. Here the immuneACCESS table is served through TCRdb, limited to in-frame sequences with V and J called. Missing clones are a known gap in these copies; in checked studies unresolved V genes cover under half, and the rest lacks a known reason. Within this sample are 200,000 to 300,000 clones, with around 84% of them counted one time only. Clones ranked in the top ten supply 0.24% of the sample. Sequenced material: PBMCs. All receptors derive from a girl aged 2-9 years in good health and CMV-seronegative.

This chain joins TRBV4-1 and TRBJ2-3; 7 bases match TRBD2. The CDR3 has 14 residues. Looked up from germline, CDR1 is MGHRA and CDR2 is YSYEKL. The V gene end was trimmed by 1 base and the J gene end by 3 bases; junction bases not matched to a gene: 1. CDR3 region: CASSQAGGTDTQYF. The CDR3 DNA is TGCGCCAGCAGCCAAGCGGGGGGAACAGATACGCAGTATTTT.

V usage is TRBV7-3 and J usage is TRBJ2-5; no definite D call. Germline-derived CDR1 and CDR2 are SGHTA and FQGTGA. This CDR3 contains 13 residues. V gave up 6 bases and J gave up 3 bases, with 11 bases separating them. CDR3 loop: CASSFRLKETQYF. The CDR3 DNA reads TGTGCCAGCAGTTTCAGATTAAAAGAGACCCAGTACTTC.

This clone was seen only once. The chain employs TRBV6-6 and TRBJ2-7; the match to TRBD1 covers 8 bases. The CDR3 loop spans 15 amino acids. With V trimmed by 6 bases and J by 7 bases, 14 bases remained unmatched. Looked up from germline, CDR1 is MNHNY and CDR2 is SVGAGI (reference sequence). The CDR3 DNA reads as TGTGCCAGCAGACACCCGGGACAGGAGATGGGGGAGCAGTACTTC. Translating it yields CASRHPGQEMGEQYF.

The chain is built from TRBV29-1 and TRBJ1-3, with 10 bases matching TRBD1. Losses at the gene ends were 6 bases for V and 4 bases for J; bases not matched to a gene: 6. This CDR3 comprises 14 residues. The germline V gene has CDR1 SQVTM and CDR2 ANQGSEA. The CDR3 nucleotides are TGCAGCGTGCGGGACAGGGGAGAAGGAAACACCATATATTTT. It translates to CSVRDRGEGNTIYF.

CDR3: CASSLQGANTEAFF. The CDR3, as DNA: TGTGCCAGCAGCTTACAGGGGGCAAACACTGAAGCTTTCTTT. The V call is TRBV7-2, the J call TRBJ1-1; 8 nucleotides line up with TRBD1. Germline CDR1 and CDR2: SGHTA and FQGNSA. V shed 2 bases, J shed 2 bases, and the junction held 1 base outside the gene matches. CDR3 length: 14 residues.

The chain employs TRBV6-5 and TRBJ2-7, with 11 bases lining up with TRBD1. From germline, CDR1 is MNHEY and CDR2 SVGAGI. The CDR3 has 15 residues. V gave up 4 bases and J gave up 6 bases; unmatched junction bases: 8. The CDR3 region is CASSFSGTGGSEQYF. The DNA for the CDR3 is TGTGCCAGCAGTTTTTCCGGGACAGGGGGGTCCGAGCAGTACTTC.

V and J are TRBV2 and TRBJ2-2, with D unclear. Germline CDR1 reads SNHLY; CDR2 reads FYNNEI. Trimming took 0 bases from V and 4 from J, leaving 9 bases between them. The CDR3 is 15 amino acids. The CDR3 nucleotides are TGTGCCAGCAGTGAAGCCCCGCGCCCCACCGGGGAGCTGTTTTTT. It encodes CASSEAPRPTGELFF.

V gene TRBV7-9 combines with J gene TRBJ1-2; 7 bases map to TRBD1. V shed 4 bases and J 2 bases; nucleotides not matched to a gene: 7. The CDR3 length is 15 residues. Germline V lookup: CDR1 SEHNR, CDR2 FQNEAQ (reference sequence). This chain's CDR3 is CASSSQGVLNYGYTF. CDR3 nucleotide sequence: TGTGCCAGCAGCTCCCAGGGGGTGTTAAACTATGGCTACACCTTC.

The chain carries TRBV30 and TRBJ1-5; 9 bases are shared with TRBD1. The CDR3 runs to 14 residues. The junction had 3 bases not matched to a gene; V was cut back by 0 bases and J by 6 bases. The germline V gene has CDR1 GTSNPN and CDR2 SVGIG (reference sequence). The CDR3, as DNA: TGTGCCTGGAGTGTCGACAGGGGGGGTCAGCCCCAGCATTTT. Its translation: CAWSVDRGGQPQHF.

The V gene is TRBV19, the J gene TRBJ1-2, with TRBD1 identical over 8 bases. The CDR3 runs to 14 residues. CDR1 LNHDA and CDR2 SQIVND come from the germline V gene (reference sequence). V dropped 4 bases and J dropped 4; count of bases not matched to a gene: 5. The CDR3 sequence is CASSTQGAVYGYTF. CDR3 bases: TGTGCCAGTAGTACCCAGGGGGCTGTCTATGGCTACACCTTC. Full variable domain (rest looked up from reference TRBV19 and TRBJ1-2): DGGITQSPKYLFRKEGQNVTLSCEQNLNHDAMYWYRQDPGQGLRLIYYSQIVNDFQKGDIAEGYSVSREKKESFPLTVTSAQKNPTAFYLCASSTQGAVYGYTFGSGTRLTVV.

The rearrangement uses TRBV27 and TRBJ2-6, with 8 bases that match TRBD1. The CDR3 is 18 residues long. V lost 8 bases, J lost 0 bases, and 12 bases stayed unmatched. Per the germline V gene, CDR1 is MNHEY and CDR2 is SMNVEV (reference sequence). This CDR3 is CASSKPGGFSSGANVLTF. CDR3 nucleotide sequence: TGTGCCAGCTCCAAGCCAGGGGGCTTTTCCTCTGGGGCCAACGTCCTGACTTTC.

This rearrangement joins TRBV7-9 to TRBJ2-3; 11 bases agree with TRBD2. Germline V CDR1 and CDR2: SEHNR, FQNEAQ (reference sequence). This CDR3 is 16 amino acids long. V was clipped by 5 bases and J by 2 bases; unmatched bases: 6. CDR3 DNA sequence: TGTGCCAGCAGCGAAACGGGACTAGCGGCCACAGATACGCAGTATTTT. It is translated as CASSETGLAATDTQYF. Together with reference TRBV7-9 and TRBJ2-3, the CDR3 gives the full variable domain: DTGVSQNPRHKITKRGQNVTFRCDPISEHNRLYWYRQTLGQGPEFLTYFQNEAQLEKSRLLSDRFSAERPKGSFSTLEIQRTEQGDSAMYLCASSETGLAATDTQYFGPGTRLTVL.

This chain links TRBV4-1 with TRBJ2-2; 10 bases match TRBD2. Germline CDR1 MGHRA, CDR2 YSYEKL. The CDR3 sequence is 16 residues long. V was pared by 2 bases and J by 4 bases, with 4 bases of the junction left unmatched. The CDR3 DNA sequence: TGCGCCAGCAGCCAACGGACTAGCGGACCCACCGGGGAGCTGTTTTTT. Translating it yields CASSQRTSGPTGELFF.